This T cell receptor (beta chain) was sequenced for a study of T cells in localized non-small cell lung cancer (TCRdb year 2020). At the level of the whole study: Comparing tumors with uninvolved tumor-adjacent lungs, the study looked at the T cell repertoires of approximately 240 patients with early-stage NSCLC. The cohort comprised 200 to 300 treatment-naïve NSCLC patients with resected, localized lung tumors. Of the NSCLC patients, over 120 were male and 85 to 110 were female, and the mean age was roughly 61 years. Overall results and qualifications from the work: A median of 57 of the top 100 tumor clones turned up in the paired uninvolved adjacent lung, and about 28 of those clones also ranked among the top 100 of that same adjacent lung. Longer overall survival was associated with higher T cell density in blood, whereas shorter survival was associated with higher clonality in adjacent lung. Because the study design was exploratory, TCR variables were selected using unadjusted p-values without false-discovery rate correction. Uninvolved tumor-adjacent lung showed the highest T cell clonality, higher than tumor, which suggests more focused antigenic responses in the uninvolved tumor-adjacent lung. Because multi-region tumor sequencing was not performed, intratumor heterogeneity could not be ruled out.

The immunoSEQ Assay was used to sequence TCR beta CDR3 regions from DNA. The original methods were these. T cell density was computed as TCR beta template counts normalized to usable DNA estimated by amplifying housekeeping genes. Using the preseqR package, richness was estimated by extrapolating to 120,000 templates for tissue samples and 400,000 templates for PBMC samples. Clonality was defined as one minus Pielou's evenness. Tissue-enriched TCRs were identified by differential abundance testing using productive amino-acid clonotypes, minimum total count 5 and alpha 0.1. Repertoire overlap between compartments was quantified with the Jaccard Index and Morisita Overlap Index. GLIPH grouped TCR beta CDR3s together with public tetramer-defined viral CDR3s, and a viral motif had to include at least three viral sequences and show V-gene enrichment. The source is immuneACCESS, and TCRdb retained only in-frame sequences with V and J called. Part of the clones is not carried over; for the studies checked, unresolved V genes explain less than half of this, and the remainder is unexplained. V, J and clone size were drawn from that table, and D and trimming were deduced from the DNA. Recorded for this sample are around 2,800 clones; 25% to 30% of them occurred a single time. The biggest ten clones account for more than 13% of the sample.

At diagnosis, peripheral blood, uninvolved tumor-adjacent lung and tumor were collected and stored as a combination of fresh-frozen and FFPE material. This clone was counted a few times. What this receptor recognizes is not known. The input lacks base qualities; no much larger clone sits a single base away. From its cysteine to its phenylalanine, the CDR3 spans 15 amino acids. Only the CDR3 region is kept as DNA, spanning 45 bases read in frame from base 1. For CDR1 and CDR2, the germline V gene lists ENHRY and SYGVKD. For this chain, trimming is 2 bases at the V end and 7 bases at the J end, and the number of junction bases without a gene match is 7.

The sequence links TRBV10-3 to TRBJ2-5; 10 middle bases align to TRBD1. This TCR was sampled from a woman between 35 and 70 years old with stage III lung adenocarcinoma. The source material was lung tumor tissue, sampled before any cancer treatment. The bases read TGTGCCATCAGTGAGGGGGGACAGGGGTTTGGGACCCAGTACTTC. Its translation is CAISEGGQGFGTQYF.